Listed below are T cell receptor beta chains from one sample, sequenced in a study of T-cell memory formation after mild COVID-19. MiXCR, run by TCRdb on the 5' RACE reads, gives a single entry per CDR3 protein. The table lists 390,000 or so distinct CDR3 sequences, approximately 16% of them singletons, with 20% to 25% in the top ten. Sequences were obtained from PBMCs or a T cell subset sorted from them (not recorded which). These receptors all stem from a man aged 18 to 29 who had mild COVID-19 (a few samples of this study predate the infection). Cell type and time point are not known. The CDR3 runs from the conserved cysteine through the conserved F or W. A row's size may be missing; if present it is once, few, many or a size class.

TRBJ2-5 NA TRBV7-3 CASSLSAGPQETQYF
TRBJ1-6 few TRBV9 CASSRGPGDSPLHF
TRBJ2-5 few TRBV4-2 CASSRQGGTKTGGFVETQYF
TRBJ1-2 NA TRBV11-2 CASSLGRGQHLLLTF
TRBJ2-4 few TRBV29-1 CSVVGDRLNIQYF
TRBJ1-1 NA TRBV28 CASYGRGNTEAFF
TRBJ2-7 many TRBV4-3 CASSHTGSKAYEQYF
TRBJ2-7 NA TRBV6-5 CASSTDNYEQYF
TRBJ1-5 NA TRBV20-1 CSARVDRGSHSNQPQHF
TRBJ2-5 few TRBV27 CASSLWGETQYF
TRBJ2-3 NA TRBV11-2 CASTPRLARPDTQYF
TRBJ1-2 few TRBV20-1 CSAFPDESPYGYTF
TRBJ2-1 NA TRBV4-3 CASSLGLAGARRYNEQFF
TRBJ1-6 many TRBV12-3/TRBV12-4 CASSLAGENSPLHF
TRBJ2-5 NA TRBV24-1 CATSVRGGETQYF
TRBJ2-7 NA TRBV20-1 CSAGEGGTSGSYEQYF
TRBJ2-3 NA TRBV6-1 CASTELAADTDTQYF
TRBJ2-7 NA TRBV11-2 CASSQGTRFYEQYF
TRBJ1-1 few TRBV9 CASSVGIAVGTGSNTEAFF
TRBJ2-7 many TRBV7-3 CASSLQGGYEQYF
TRBJ2-3 few TRBV28 CASSPDGLALDTQYF
TRBJ1-2 few TRBV20-1 CSAREGAREYGYTF
TRBJ1-2 few TRBV12-3/TRBV12-4 CASSSTGAPRGDGYTF
TRBJ1-5 NA TRBV24-1 CATTGGSDQPQHF